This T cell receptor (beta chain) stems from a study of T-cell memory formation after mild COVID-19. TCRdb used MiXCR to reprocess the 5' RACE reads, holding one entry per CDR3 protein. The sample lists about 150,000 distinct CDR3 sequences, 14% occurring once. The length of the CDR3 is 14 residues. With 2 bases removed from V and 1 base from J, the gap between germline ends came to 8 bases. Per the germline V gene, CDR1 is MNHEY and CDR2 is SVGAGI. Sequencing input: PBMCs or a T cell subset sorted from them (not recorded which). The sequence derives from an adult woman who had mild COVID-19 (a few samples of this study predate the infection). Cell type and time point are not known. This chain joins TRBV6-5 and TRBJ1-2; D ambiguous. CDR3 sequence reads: CASSYRPFNYGYTF. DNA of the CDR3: TGTGCCAGCAGTTACAGACCTTTTAACTATGGCTACACCTTC.